The sequence of this TCR beta chain was determined in a study of T-cell reconstitution after alpha-beta-depleted transplantation in children. This clonotype was observed at least ten times. Unique molecular identifiers were incorporated into the prepared TCRbeta library. TCRdb reanalysed the PCR reads using MiXCR and keeps one entry per CDR3 protein. The sample holds over 550,000 distinct CDR3 sequences, over 9.5% seen once. Germline V gene sequence: CDR1 LGHDT, CDR2 YNNKEL (reference sequence). Trimming at V came to 4 bases and at J to 5 bases, leaving 12 bases not matched to a gene. The CDR3 sequence is 16 residues long.

This rearrangement joins TRBV3-1 to TRBJ2-5; TRBD2 matches 8 bases. Source: PBMCs from the stem cell graft donor, taken from the stem cell graft. This TCR was recovered from a human donor who donated a stem cell graft to a child with acute myeloid leukemia. In nucleotides, the CDR3 is TGTGCCAGCAGCCCGGAGCGGGAGCTCGGTTGGGAGACCCAGTACTTC. Amino acid sequence: CASSPERELGWETQYF.